What follows are 17 T cell receptor beta chains derived from one specimen sequenced in a study of CD8+ T cells in alopecia areata. Extracted from the samples, RNA was reverse transcribed into cDNA to serve as the sequencing template. The data were produced by immunoSEQ multiplex PCR, yet TCRdb's version contains in-frame clones alone and is incomplete. The table lists 100,000 to 150,000 clones, approximately 53% of them singletons. Specimen: CD4+ T cells sorted from blood, collected at week 0. The receptor set was obtained from a human donor with alopecia areata.

The chain joins TRBV18 to TRBJ2-7; TRBD2 matches at 12 bases. V gave up 4 bases and J gave up 3 bases; unmatched junction bases: 10. CDR3 size: 17 residues. The germline V gene has CDR1 KGHSH and CDR2 LQKENI. The CDR3 region has the DNA TGTGCCAGCTCACTGATCGGACTAGCGGGGCATTACTACGAGCAGTACTTC. Its protein product is CASSLIGLAGHYYEQYF.

This chain's CDR3 is CAWSDLANYNEQFF. The CDR3 DNA sequence: TGTGCCTGGAGTGACCTAGCGAACTACAATGAGCAGTTCTTC. The chain has TRBV30 and TRBJ2-1, with a possible D match to TRBD2 (6 bases). V shed 1 base and J shed 3 bases, with 10 bases lying between them. This CDR3 is built from 14 residues. CDR1 is GTSNPN and CDR2 is SVGIG in the germline V gene (reference sequence). Based on the CDR3 plus reference TRBV30 and TRBJ2-1, the full variable domain is SQTIHQWPATLVQPVGSPLSLECTVEGTSNPNLYWYRQAAGRGLQLLFYSVGIGQISSEVPQNLSASRPQDRQFILSSKKLLLSDSGFYLCAWSDLANYNEQFFGPGTRLTVL.

CDR3 sequence: CASSVEPSGYNEQFF. The CDR3, as DNA: TGTGCCAGCAGCGTAGAACCTAGCGGATACAATGAGCAGTTCTTC. The J gene is TRBJ2-1, the V gene TRBV9, with 7 bases fitting TRBD2. The V segment lost 0 bases and the J segment 4 bases; nucleotides outside the gene matches: 4. CDR3 length equals 15 residues. CDR1 is SGDLS, CDR2 YYNGEE, per germline.

The chain joins TRBV5-1 to TRBJ2-3; D is ambiguous. The germline V gene has CDR1 SGHRS and CDR2 YFSETQ. The germline V and J ends were trimmed by 3 bases and 0 bases, with 11 bases remaining between them. The CDR3 runs to 15 residues. Here the CDR3 reads CASSYSAASTDTQYF. The CDR3 nucleotides read TGCGCCAGCAGCTACTCTGCGGCGAGCACAGATACGCAGTATTTT.

In DNA, the CDR3 is TGTGCCAGCAGCTTAATGCTTGGGGCCAACGTCCTGACTTTC. It encodes CASSLMLGANVLTF. This chain uses TRBV6-5 with TRBJ2-6; D remains ambiguous. This CDR3 comprises 14 residues. The germline gives CDR1 MNHEY, CDR2 SVGAGI. V lost 6 bases and J 3 bases, leaving 9 bases between the germline ends.

This clone was recorded a few times. The V call is TRBV4-3, the J call TRBJ1-2; D call uncertain. The CDR3 covers 12 residues. V dropped 0 bases and J dropped 4 bases, with 3 bases sitting between them. Germline-derived CDR1 and CDR2 are LGHNA and YSLEER. The CDR3 bases are TGCGCCAGCAGCCAAGACGGCTATGGCTACACCTTC. Its translation: CASSQDGYGYTF.

This clone turned up a few times. The chain recombines TRBV7-3 with TRBJ2-3; tentatively, D is TRBD1 or TRBD2 (5 bases each). Between the trimmed V and J ends, which lost 2 bases and 0 bases, there was a span of 12 bases. From germline, CDR1 is SGHTA and CDR2 FQGTGA. The length of the CDR3 is 16 residues. Written as DNA, the CDR3 is TGTGCCAGCAGCTTAGGGTTCGGGACGAGCACAGATACGCAGTATTTT. Its protein product is CASSLGFGTSTDTQYF.

The V call is TRBV9, the J call TRBJ2-6, with D tentatively TRBD1 or TRBD2 (6 bases each). Germline assignment: CDR1 SGDLS and CDR2 YYNGEE. The CDR3 is 15 residues long. V lost 4 bases, J lost 2 bases, and 10 bases lay in between. CDR3 in amino acids: CASSIGGTGANVLTF. CDR3 bases: TGTGCCAGCAGCATAGGGGGGACTGGGGCCAACGTCCTGACTTTC.

This sequence joins TRBV7-9 and TRBJ1-1; D is possibly TRBD1 (5 bases). Germline CDR1 is SEHNR and CDR2 is FQNEAQ (reference sequence). Trimming cost V 4 bases and J 6 bases, with 21 bases left between them. The CDR3 is 16 residues long. The CDR3 sequence is CASSYGARRRLSEAFF. DNA of the CDR3: TGTGCCAGCAGCTACGGGGCCAGGCGCCGGCTGTCTGAAGCTTTCTTT.

This chain links TRBV5-1 with TRBJ2-2, with 7 bases matching TRBD1. This CDR3 contains 17 residues. CDR1 is SGHRS and CDR2 is YFSETQ in the germline V gene. V gave up 0 bases and J gave up 1 base; unmatched junction bases: 6. The DNA for the CDR3 is TGCGCCAGCAGCTTGGAAGGGACAGTGCTGAACACCGGGGAGCTGTTTTTT. Protein sequence: CASSLEGTVLNTGELFF.

This clone was seen only a few times. The chain carries TRBV29-1 and TRBJ2-7, with 9 bases fitting TRBD1. Trimming at V came to 5 bases and at J to 7 bases, leaving 12 bases not matched to a gene. There are 14 residues in the CDR3. CDR1 and CDR2 (germline): SQVTM, ANQGSEA. The CDR3 reads CSVNPGQGSREQYF. The CDR3 region has the DNA TGCAGCGTTAACCCGGGACAGGGATCTAGGGAGCAGTACTTC.

J is TRBJ2-5 and V is TRBV29-1; tentative D call: TRBD2 (7 bases). This CDR3 comprises 15 residues. CDR1 SQVTM and CDR2 ANQGSEA come from the germline V gene. The V and J ends lost 6 bases and 4 bases respectively, with 21 bases between them. The CDR3 nucleotides read TGCAGCGTGAGACCACAGGGAGGGTTCGGAGAGACCCAGTACTTC. Protein sequence: CSVRPQGGFGETQYF. Combining the CDR3 with reference TRBV29-1 and TRBJ2-5 gives the whole variable domain SAVISQKPSRDICQRGTSLTIQCQVDSQVTMMFWYRQQPGQSLTLIATANQGSEATYESGFVIDKFPISRPNLTFSTLTVSNMSPEDSSIYLCSVRPQGGFGETQYFGPGTRLLVL.

Turning to this clone: Other DNA sequences in this sample translate to the same CDR3. V usage is TRBV7-2 and J usage is TRBJ2-3; weak D call: TRBD1 (7 bases). There are 14 residues in the CDR3. Trimming cost V 5 bases and J 1 base, with 10 bases left between them. The germline CDR1 and CDR2 sequences are SGHTA and FQGNSA. Here the CDR3 DNA reads TGTGCCAGCAGCGCAGGGGGGCGCACAGATACGCAGTATTTT. Translating gives CASSAGGRTDTQYF.

The CDR3 region has the DNA TGTGCCAGCAGCCGCCCCTTTTCCTTTATAAACACTGAAGCTTTCTTT. Translated: CASSRPFSFINTEAFF. V and J are TRBV13 and TRBJ1-1; no clear D. This CDR3 is built from 16 residues. V was shortened by 5 bases and J by 2 bases, with 18 bases between the two germline ends. Germline V gene lookup returns CDR1 PRHDT and CDR2 FYEKMQ (reference sequence).

This clone has a handful of counts. The CDR3 loop reads CASSPTRGPPSPLHF. CDR3 bases: TGTGCCAGCAGCCCCACCAGGGGACCTCCCTCACCCCTCCACTTT. The chain couples TRBV7-2 to TRBJ1-6, with a possible D match to TRBD1 (6 bases). Germline CDR1 reads SGHTA; CDR2 reads FQGNSA. The CDR3 length is 15 residues. The V and J ends lost 5 bases and 10 bases respectively, with 18 bases between them. The full variable domain, completed using reference TRBV7-2 and TRBJ1-6, is GAGVSQSPSNKVTEKGKDVELRCDPISGHTALYWYRQSLGQGLEFLIYFQGNSAPDKSGLPSDRFSAERTGGSVSTLTIQRTQQEDSAVYLCASSPTRGPPSPLHFGNGTRLTVT.

This clone has more than one count but fewer than ten. The chain employs TRBV10-3 and TRBJ2-2; TRBD2 matches 7 bases. The germline gives CDR1 ENHRY, CDR2 SYGVKD. Trimming at V came to 4 bases and at J to 2 bases, leaving 4 bases not matched to a gene. This CDR3 is 15 amino acids long. This chain's CDR3 is CAISGLADNTGELFF. CDR3 in DNA: TGTGCCATCAGTGGGCTAGCGGATAACACCGGGGAGCTGTTTTTT.

This clone showed up just once. This sequence joins TRBV5-1 and TRBJ2-5; TRBD1 matches 8 bases. Germline V gives CDR1 SGHRS, CDR2 YFSETQ. The junction had 13 bases not matched to a gene; V was cut back by 0 bases and J by 3 bases. CDR3 length: 18 residues. In nucleotides, the CDR3 is TGCGCCAGCAGCTTGGCTGGACAGGGCCCCAAGGAGAAAGAGACCCAGTACTTC. It is translated as CASSLAGQGPKEKETQYF.